The source of this T cell receptor (beta chain) is a study of T cell responses to AZD1222 COVID-19 vaccine. Sequenced by immunoSEQ multiplex PCR; TCRdb stores in-frame clones only, minus some. The sample consists of more than 65,000 clones, approximately 87% of them appearing once. Overall study results and limits: Just six people given AZD1222 tested seropositive at baseline. Donors, mostly white British, included more females; clonal diversity was possibly underestimated. Vaccine-associated CD4 TCRs spanned spike, dominant at 160-218 and 743-854.

Regarding this clone: Its target is not known.

The sequence came from an adult in good health. The source was peripheral blood, collected on day 0 of AZD1222 vaccination.

DNA of the CDR3: TGTGCCAGCACCAGACCGGGACTAGCAGATTACGAGCAGTACTTC. This codes for CASTRPGLADYEQYF. The rearrangement uses TRBV6-5 and TRBJ2-7; TRBD2 matches at 9 bases. Germline V gives CDR1 MNHEY, CDR2 SVGAGI. V lost 7 bases, J lost 4 bases, and 11 bases stayed unmatched. This CDR3 is 15 amino acids long.